The 8 T cell receptor beta chains listed next were all sequenced from one sample in a study of cytomegalovirus exposure and HLA in healthy donors. 13 Jbeta primers and 60 Vbeta primers were used for the PCR. Produced via immunoSEQ multiplex PCR; TCRdb's table is partial and in-frame only. The table has 150,000 to 160,000 clones, 70% to 80% seen once. The specimen sequenced was PBMCs. Source of these receptors: a man under 40 in good health and CMV-seronegative.

This clone was detected only once. The gene calls are TRBV5-1 and TRBJ2-1; 9 bases match TRBD2. Looked up from germline, CDR1 is SGHRS and CDR2 is YFSETQ. Trimming took 1 base from V and 0 from J; bases not matched to a gene: 5. The CDR3 runs to 17 residues. As DNA, the CDR3 is TGCGCCAGCAGCTTGTTGGGCGGGGGGGCCTCCTACAATGAGCAGTTCTTC. It specifies CASSLLGGGASYNEQFF.

This rearrangement joins TRBV7-2 to TRBJ2-7; TRBD2 aligns across 11 bases. The trim removed 5 bases at V and 4 bases at J, leaving 7 bases unmatched. The germline gives CDR1 SGHTA, CDR2 FQGNSA. The CDR3 length is 15 residues. Here the CDR3 DNA reads TGTGCCAGCAGCCCCAGACTAGCGGGGAAATACGAGCAGTACTTC. Translating gives CASSPRLAGKYEQYF.

J is TRBJ1-1 and V is TRBV30, with a possible D match to TRBD1 (6 bases). Germline CDR1 is GTSNPN and CDR2 is SVGIG (reference sequence). V lost 2 bases, J lost 5 bases, and 18 bases lay in between. The CDR3 totals 15 residues. CDR3 protein: CAWSSDRPGRTEAFF. The CDR3 region has the DNA TGTGCCTGGAGTTCTGACAGGCCAGGGCGGACTGAAGCTTTCTTT.

The chain employs TRBV28 and TRBJ2-1; D is possibly TRBD1 (6 bases). Trimming left V 2 bases short and J 1 base short, with 18 bases between. From germline, CDR1 is MDHEN and CDR2 SYDVKM. CDR3 size: 18 residues. CDR3 DNA sequence: TGTGCCAGCAGTTTACCTCGGACAGCAGCCTTTTCCTACAATGAGCAGTTCTTC. Translation: CASSLPRTAAFSYNEQFF.

The rearrangement links TRBV7-2 to TRBJ1-1; D perhaps matches TRBD1 (6 bases). The length of the CDR3 is 14 residues. From germline, CDR1 is SGHTA and CDR2 FQGNSA. Trimming shortened V by 1 base and J by 3 bases, and 9 bases separated the two germline ends. The CDR3 DNA follows: TGTGCCAGCAGCTTAGTAGGGGGGGACACTGAAGCTTTCTTT. Amino acid sequence: CASSLVGGDTEAFF.

The chain couples TRBV4-2 to TRBJ1-1; the D gene is possibly TRBD1 (5 bases). CDR3 length: 15 residues. CDR1 is LGHNA, CDR2 YNFKEQ, per germline. V was trimmed by 0 bases and J by 4 bases, leaving 12 bases between them. Here the CDR3 reads CASSQDTGGATEAFF. For the CDR3, the DNA is TGTGCCAGCAGCCAAGATACCGGGGGTGCCACTGAAGCTTTCTTT.

The chain recombines TRBV7-9 with TRBJ2-7, with a weak D call TRBD1 (5 bases). CDR1 is SEHNR and CDR2 is FQNEAQ in the germline V gene (reference sequence). V was pared by 5 bases and J by 5 bases, with 16 bases between. The CDR3 totals 14 residues. CDR3 protein: CASSPSVRVDEQYF. The CDR3 DNA is TGTGCCAGCAGCCCCTCCGTCAGGGTTGACGAGCAGTACTTC.

The V gene is TRBV7-2, the J gene TRBJ2-3; TRBD2 agrees at 16 bases. With 5 bases clipped from V and 2 bases from J, the junction kept 4 bases outside the gene matches. Germline CDR1 SGHTA, CDR2 FQGNSA. The CDR3 has 17 residues. The CDR3 nucleotides are TGTGCCAGCAGCCGAGGGACTAGCGGGGGGGCCACAGATACGCAGTATTTT. Translation gives CASSRGTSGGATDTQYF.